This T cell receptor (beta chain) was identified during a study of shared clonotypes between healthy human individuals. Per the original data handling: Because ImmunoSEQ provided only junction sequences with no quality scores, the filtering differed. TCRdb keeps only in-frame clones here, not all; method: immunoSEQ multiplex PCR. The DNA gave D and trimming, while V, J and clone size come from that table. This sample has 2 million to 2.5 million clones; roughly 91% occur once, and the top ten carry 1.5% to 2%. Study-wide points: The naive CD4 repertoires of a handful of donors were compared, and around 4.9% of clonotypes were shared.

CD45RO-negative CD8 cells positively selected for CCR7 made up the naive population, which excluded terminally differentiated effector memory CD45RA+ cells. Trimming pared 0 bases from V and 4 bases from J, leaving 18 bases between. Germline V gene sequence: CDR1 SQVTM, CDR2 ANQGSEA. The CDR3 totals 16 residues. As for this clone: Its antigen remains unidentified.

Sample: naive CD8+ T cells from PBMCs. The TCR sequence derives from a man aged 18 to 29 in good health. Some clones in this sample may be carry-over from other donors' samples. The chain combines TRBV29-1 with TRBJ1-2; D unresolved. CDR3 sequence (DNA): TGCAGCGTTGAAGATCTCCGAGGACGGCCCCTCTATGGCTACACCTTC. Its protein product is CSVEDLRGRPLYGYTF. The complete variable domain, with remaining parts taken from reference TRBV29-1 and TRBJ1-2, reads SAVISQKPSRDICQRGTSLTIQCQVDSQVTMMFWYRQQPGQSLTLIATANQGSEATYESGFVIDKFPISRPNLTFSTLTVSNMSPEDSSIYLCSVEDLRGRPLYGYTFGSGTRLTVV.